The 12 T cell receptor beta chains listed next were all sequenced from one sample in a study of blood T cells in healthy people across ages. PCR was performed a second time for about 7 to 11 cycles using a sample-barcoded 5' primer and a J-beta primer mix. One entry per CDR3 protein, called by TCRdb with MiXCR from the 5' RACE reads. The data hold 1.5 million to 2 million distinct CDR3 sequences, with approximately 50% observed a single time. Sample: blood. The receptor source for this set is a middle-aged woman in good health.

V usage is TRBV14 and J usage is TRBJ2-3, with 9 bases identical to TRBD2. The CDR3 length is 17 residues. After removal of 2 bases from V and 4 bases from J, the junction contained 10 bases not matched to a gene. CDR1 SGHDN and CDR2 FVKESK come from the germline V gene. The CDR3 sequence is CASSQRVGGLASDTQYF. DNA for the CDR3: TGTGCCAGCAGCCAACGAGTTGGGGGACTAGCATCAGATACGCAGTATTTT. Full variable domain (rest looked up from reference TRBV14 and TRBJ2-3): EAGVTQFPSHSVIEKGQTVTLRCDPISGHDNLYWYRRVMGKEIKFLLHFVKESKQDESGMPNNRFLAERTGGTYSTLKVQPAELEDSGVYFCASSQRVGGLASDTQYFGPGTRLTVL.

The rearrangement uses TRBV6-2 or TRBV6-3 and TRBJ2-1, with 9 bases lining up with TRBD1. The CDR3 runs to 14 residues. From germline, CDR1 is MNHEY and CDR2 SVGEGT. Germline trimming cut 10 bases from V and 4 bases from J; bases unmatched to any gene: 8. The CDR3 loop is CATRGTGKYNEQFF. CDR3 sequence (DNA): TGTGCCACCCGGGGGACAGGGAAGTACAATGAGCAGTTCTTC.

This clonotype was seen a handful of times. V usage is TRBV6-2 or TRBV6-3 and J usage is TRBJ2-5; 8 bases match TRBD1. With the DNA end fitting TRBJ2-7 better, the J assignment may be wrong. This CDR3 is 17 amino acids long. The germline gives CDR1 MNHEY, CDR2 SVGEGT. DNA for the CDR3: TGTGCCAGCAGTTACCCCGTGACAGGGGAGAGGGTCTACGAGCAGTACTTC. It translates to CASSYPVTGERVYEQYF.

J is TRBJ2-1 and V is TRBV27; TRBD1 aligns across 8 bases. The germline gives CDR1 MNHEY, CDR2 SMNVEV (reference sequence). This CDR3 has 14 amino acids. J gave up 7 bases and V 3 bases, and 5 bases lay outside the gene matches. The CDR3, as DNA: TGTGCCAGCAGTTTCTGGACAGGGAAAAATGAGCAGTTCTTC. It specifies CASSFWTGKNEQFF.

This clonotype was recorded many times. The CDR3 nucleotides read TGCGCCAGCAGCTACCCGGGTTCAGATACGCAGTATTTT. Its translation: CASSYPGSDTQYF. The chain has TRBV5-1 and TRBJ2-3; D ambiguous. The CDR3 has 13 residues. V lost 3 bases to trimming and J lost 4 bases, with 9 bases between them. The germline gives CDR1 SGHRS, CDR2 YFSETQ.

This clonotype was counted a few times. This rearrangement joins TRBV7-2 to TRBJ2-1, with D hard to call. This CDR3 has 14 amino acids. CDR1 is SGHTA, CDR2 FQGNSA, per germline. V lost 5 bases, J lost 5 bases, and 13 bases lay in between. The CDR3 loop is CASSGRALNNEQFF. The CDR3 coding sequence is TGTGCCAGCAGCGGCCGGGCCCTCAACAATGAGCAGTTCTTC.

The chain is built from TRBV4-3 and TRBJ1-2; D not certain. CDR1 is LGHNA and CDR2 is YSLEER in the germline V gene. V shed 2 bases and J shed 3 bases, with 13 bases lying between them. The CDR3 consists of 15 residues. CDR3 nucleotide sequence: TGCGCCAGCAGCCAATTTGGGGAGGGTTACTATGGCTACACCTTC. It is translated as CASSQFGEGYYGYTF.

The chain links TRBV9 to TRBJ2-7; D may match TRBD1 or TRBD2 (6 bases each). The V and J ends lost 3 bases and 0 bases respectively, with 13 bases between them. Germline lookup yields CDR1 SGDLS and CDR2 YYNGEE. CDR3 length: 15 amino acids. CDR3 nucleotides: TGTGCCAGCAGCGCCCCGGGGGCGGACTCCTACGAGCAGTACTTC. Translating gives CASSAPGADSYEQYF.

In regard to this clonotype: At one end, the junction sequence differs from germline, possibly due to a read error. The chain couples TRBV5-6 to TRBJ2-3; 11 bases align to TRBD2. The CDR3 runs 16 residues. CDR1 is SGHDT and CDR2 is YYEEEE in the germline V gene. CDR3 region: CASSLFSGGAKDTQYF. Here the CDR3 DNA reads TGTGCTAGCAGCTTGTTTAGCGGGGGGGCTAAAGATACGCAGTATTTT.

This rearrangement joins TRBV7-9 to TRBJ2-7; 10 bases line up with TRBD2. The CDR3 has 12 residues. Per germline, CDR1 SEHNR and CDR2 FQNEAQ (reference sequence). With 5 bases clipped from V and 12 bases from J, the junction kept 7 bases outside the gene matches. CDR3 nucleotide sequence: TGTGCCAGCAGCCACCCTAGCGGGGGTCTGTACTTC. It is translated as CASSHPSGGLYF.

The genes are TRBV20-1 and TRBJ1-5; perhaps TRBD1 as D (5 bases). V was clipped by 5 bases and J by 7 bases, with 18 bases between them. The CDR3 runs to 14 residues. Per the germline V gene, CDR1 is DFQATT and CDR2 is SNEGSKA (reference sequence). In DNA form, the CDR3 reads TGCAGTGCTGGATTCCGGGACGGCCTCCAGCCCCAGCATTTT. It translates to CSAGFRDGLQPQHF.

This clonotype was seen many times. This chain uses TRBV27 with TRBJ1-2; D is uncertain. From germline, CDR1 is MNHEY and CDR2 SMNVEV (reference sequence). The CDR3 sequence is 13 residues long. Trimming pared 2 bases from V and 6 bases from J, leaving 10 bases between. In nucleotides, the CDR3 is TGTGCCAGCAGTTTACACCCTGGCAATGGCTACACCTTC. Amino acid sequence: CASSLHPGNGYTF.